Following are 27 T cell receptor beta chains from one sample sequenced in a study of blood T cells in healthy people across ages. Then a second PCR, running about 6 to 12 cycles, was carried out with a sample-barcoded 5' primer and a J-beta primer mix. TCRdb reanalysed the 5' RACE reads using MiXCR and keeps one entry per CDR3 protein. The table shows nearly 1 million distinct CDR3 sequences, with roughly 51% occurring only once. Sample: blood. Source of these receptors: a woman aged 55-70 years in good health.

This clonotype was counted only a few times. This chain connects TRBV29-1 to TRBJ1-4; no firm D call. CDR3 size: 10 residues. CDR1 and CDR2 (germline): SQVTM, ANQGSEA. V was shortened by 4 bases and J by 7 bases, with 4 bases between the two germline ends. CDR3 sequence: CSVVVEKLFF. For the CDR3, the DNA is TGCAGCGTTGTCGTTGAAAAACTGTTTTTT.

The chain uses TRBV29-1 and TRBJ2-5, with 7 nucleotides matching TRBD1. The end of the DNA aligns better with TRBJ1-2, so the J call may be wrong. Per germline, CDR1 SQVTM and CDR2 ANQGSEA. CDR3 size: 13 residues. Written as DNA, the CDR3 is TGCAGCGCCCAAACGGGGGACAGTCGACCCTACACCTTC. This translates into CSAQTGDSRPYTF.

V usage is TRBV29-1 and J usage is TRBJ2-7, with D possibly matching TRBD2 (6 bases). V was cut by 4 bases and J by 2 bases, with 9 bases left in between. This CDR3 contains 12 residues. Looked up from germline, CDR1 is SQVTM and CDR2 is ANQGSEA. CDR3 coding DNA: TGCAGCGTTGGGAAGCGGGCCTACGAGCAGTACTTC. It yields the protein CSVGKRAYEQYF.

The rearrangement joins TRBV3-1 to TRBJ2-7; possible D gene TRBD1, 6 bases. The CDR3 covers 14 residues. Germline loops: CDR1 LGHDT, CDR2 YNNKEL (reference sequence). The ends were cut back, 2 bases at V and 2 bases at J, with 10 bases in the middle. CDR3 loop: CASSQRTVAYEQYF. Here the CDR3 DNA reads TGTGCCAGCAGCCAAAGGACAGTTGCCTACGAGCAGTACTTC.

The V call is TRBV3-1, the J call TRBJ2-7, with D perhaps given as TRBD1 or TRBD2 (6 bases each). The DNA matches TRBJ2-1 better at its end, which makes the J call doubtful. The CDR3 extends over 13 amino acids. CDR1 is LGHDT, CDR2 YNNKEL, per germline (reference sequence). The CDR3 DNA follows: TGTGCCAGCAGCCAAGATCGGGGGCATGAGCAGTTCTTC. Its protein product is CASSQDRGHEQFF.

The J gene is TRBJ1-4, the V gene TRBV7-2, with 9 bases lining up with TRBD1. Looked up from germline, CDR1 is SGHTA and CDR2 is FQGNSA. J was trimmed by 3 bases and V by 5 bases; bases with no gene match: 4. The CDR3 is 15 residues long. As DNA, the CDR3 is TGTGCCAGCAGCACCCACAGGGGGCCTAATGAAAAACTGTTTTTT. Its translation: CASSTHRGPNEKLFF.

The chain joins TRBV20-1 to TRBJ1-5; TRBD1 matches 11 bases. This CDR3 region has 17 residues. V was pared by 1 base and J by 0 bases, with 5 bases of the junction left unmatched. Germline V gene lookup returns CDR1 DFQATT and CDR2 SNEGSKA (reference sequence). The CDR3 loop is CSARGGQGATSNQPQHF. CDR3 in DNA: TGCAGTGCTAGAGGCGGACAGGGGGCGACTAGCAATCAGCCCCAGCATTTT.

In DNA, the CDR3 is TGTGCCAGCAGTGAAGTTTGGGGATCCTACGAGCAGTACTTC. Translating it yields CASSEVWGSYEQYF. The chain recombines TRBV6-1 with TRBJ2-7, with D hard to call. V lost 1 base and J lost 1, with 8 bases in between. The V gene's germline CDR1 is MNHNS and CDR2 SASEGT. The CDR3 is made up of 14 amino acids.

The genes are TRBV7-2 and TRBJ2-5; a weak D match, TRBD2 (5 bases). The V gene's germline CDR1 is SGHTA and CDR2 FQGNSA. The CDR3 runs to 15 residues. With 4 bases removed from V and 2 bases from J, the gap between germline ends came to 14 bases. CDR3 residues: CASSSTEGPQETQYF. The CDR3 bases are TGTGCCAGCAGCTCGACCGAGGGCCCTCAAGAGACCCAGTACTTC.

The CDR3 loop reads CASRGQVTGANVLTF. As DNA, the CDR3 is TGCGCCAGCAGGGGACAGGTCACTGGGGCCAACGTCCTGACTTTC. This chain uses TRBV4-1 with TRBJ2-6; 8 bases agree with TRBD1. Trimming cost V 6 bases and J 2 bases; bases outside gene matches: 3. From germline, CDR1 is MGHRA and CDR2 YSYEKL. This CDR3 has 15 residues.

This CDR3 reads CASSVALTGQGITF. The CDR3 nucleotides read TGTGCCAGCAGCGTAGCCCTGACGGGACAGGGTATCACCTTC. V is TRBV9 and J is TRBJ1-2, with 9 positions matching TRBD1. Germline-derived CDR1 and CDR2 are SGDLS and YYNGEE. The CDR3 consists of 14 residues. V was clipped by 0 bases and J by 13 bases; unmatched bases: 10.

Comments on this clonotype: A junction end diverges from the germline sequence, so it may reflect a read error. The chain employs TRBV6-5 and TRBJ2-3, with D possibly matching TRBD1 (6 bases). The CDR3 is 15 amino acids. Germline loops: CDR1 MNHEY, CDR2 SVGAGI. The CDR3 is CASSYEGRGTGTQYF. In DNA form, the CDR3 reads TGTGCCAGCAGTTACGAGGGCAGGGGTACAGGTACGCAGTATTTT.

The rearrangement uses TRBV20-1 and TRBJ2-3, with TRBD2 matching 7 bases. The germline V gene encodes CDR1 DFQATT and CDR2 SNEGSKA (reference sequence). V gave up 3 bases and J gave up 5 bases; unmatched junction bases: 17. This CDR3 spans 17 amino acids. The CDR3 DNA sequence: TGCAGTGCTAGTTTTGGTGCGGCGGGGGTAGGTGAAGATACGCAGTATTTT. It translates to CSASFGAAGVGEDTQYF.

The chain links TRBV5-6 to TRBJ2-7; TRBD1 aligns across 9 bases. Germline CDR1 SGHDT, CDR2 YYEEEE. The junction had 11 bases not matched to a gene; V was cut back by 4 bases and J by 3 bases. This CDR3 is built from 16 residues. The CDR3 bases are TGTGCCAGCAGCCGGACCCTGGACAGGGGATACTACGAGCAGTACTTC. Its protein is CASSRTLDRGYYEQYF. The full variable domain, its missing parts supplied by reference TRBV5-6 and TRBJ2-7, is DAGVTQSPTHLIKTRGQQVTLRCSPKSGHDTVSWYQQALGQGPQFIFQYYEEEERQRGNFPDRFSGHQFPNYSSELNVNALLLGDSALYLCASSRTLDRGYYEQYFGPGTRLTVT.

This chain joins TRBV5-1 and TRBJ2-5; maybe TRBD1 (6 bases). Per the germline V gene, CDR1 is SGHRS and CDR2 is YFSETQ. Trimming shortened V by 0 bases and J by 6 bases, and 9 bases separated the two germline ends. This CDR3 is built from 13 residues. CDR3 DNA sequence: TGCGCCAGCAGCTTGGGGCAGGGGCAGACCCAGTACTTC. It yields the protein CASSLGQGQTQYF.

The table lists this clonotype with many counts. The chain uses TRBV29-1 and TRBJ2-1; no definite D call. The V gene lost 2 bases and the J gene lost 9 bases, with 8 bases spanning the gap. The germline gives CDR1 SQVTM, CDR2 ANQGSEA. The CDR3 has 11 amino acids. The CDR3 nucleotides are TGCAGCGTTGAAACGAACATTGAGCAGTTCTTC. This translates into CSVETNIEQFF.

The CDR3 loop reads CSARARTRETQYF. In DNA form, the CDR3 reads TGCAGTGCTAGAGCACGGACTAGGGAGACCCAGTACTTC. The chain couples TRBV20-1 to TRBJ2-7; 7 nucleotides match TRBD2. The end of the DNA is better explained by TRBJ2-5, so the J call may be wrong. The CDR3 extends over 13 amino acids. CDR1 and CDR2 (germline): DFQATT, SNEGSKA (reference sequence).

In its sample, this clonotype was seen a few times. The chain has TRBV7-2 and TRBJ2-7, with 14 bases identical to TRBD2. The CDR3 extends over 17 amino acids. Germline V gene data show CDR1 as SGHTA and CDR2 as FQGNSA. V was pared by 5 bases and J by 2 bases, with 8 bases of the junction left unmatched. CDR3 DNA sequence: TGTGCCAGCAGCGACAGACTAGCGGGAGGGATCACCTACGAGCAGTACTTC. Its translation: CASSDRLAGGITYEQYF.

The V and J genes are TRBV27 and TRBJ2-3; D is perhaps TRBD2 (5 bases). V was clipped by 0 bases and J by 6 bases, with 10 bases between them. Germline V lookup: CDR1 MNHEY, CDR2 SMNVEV (reference sequence). This CDR3 spans 14 amino acids. The chain's CDR3 is CASSLSTSGDTQYF. DNA for the CDR3: TGTGCCAGCAGTTTATCGACGTCGGGGGATACGCAGTATTTT.

This clonotype appeared a single time. The chain links TRBV6-6 to TRBJ1-2; D unclear. Per the germline V gene, CDR1 is MNHNY and CDR2 is SVGAGI (reference sequence). The CDR3 loop spans 13 amino acids. V was cut by 0 bases and J by 6 bases, with 8 bases left in between. CDR3 sequence reads: CASSYSNGNGYTF. CDR3 nucleotides: TGTGCCAGCAGTTACTCGAACGGAAATGGCTACACCTTC.

The J gene is TRBJ2-7, the V gene TRBV6-2 or TRBV6-3, with D unclear. The length of the CDR3 is 14 residues. The V and J ends lost 4 bases and 0 bases respectively, with 10 bases between them. Germline V CDR1 and CDR2: MNHEY, SVGEGT. The CDR3 DNA is TGTGCCAGCAGTTGGGCCAGGAGCTCCTACGAGCAGTACTTC. As protein: CASSWARSSYEQYF.

This clonotype was seen many times. V gene TRBV20-1 combines with J gene TRBJ2-3, with D possibly TRBD2 on 6 matching bases. V was cut by 5 bases and J by 2 bases, with 14 bases left in between. The germline CDR1 and CDR2 sequences are DFQATT and SNEGSKA (reference sequence). The CDR3 has 14 residues. The CDR3 region is CSAPSALLTDTQYF. DNA for the CDR3: TGCAGTGCTCCTAGCGCCCTCCTCACAGATACGCAGTATTTT.

This chain joins TRBV10-1 and TRBJ2-1; TRBD1 is a possible D gene (5 bases). With 0 bases removed from V and 4 bases from J, the gap between germline ends came to 13 bases. CDR1 is WNHNN, CDR2 SYGVQD, per germline (reference sequence). The CDR3 extends over 16 amino acids. The CDR3 DNA reads TGCGCCAGCAGTGAGTCGAATGGGGCCGATTACAATGAGCAGTTCTTC. This sequence encodes CASSESNGADYNEQFF.

Only one count was recorded for this clonotype. An end of the junction does not agree with germline; a read error may underlie this. This sequence joins TRBV7-2 and TRBJ2-3; 9 bases match TRBD2. Germline V gene data show CDR1 as SGHTA and CDR2 as FQGNSA. This CDR3 region has 15 residues. The CDR3 region is CVSTVSGSRADTQYF. CDR3 sequence (DNA): TGTGTCAGCACCGTTAGCGGGAGTAGAGCAGATACGCAGTATTTT.

The genes are TRBV24-1 and TRBJ2-3; perhaps TRBD1 as D (5 bases). The germline V gene has CDR1 KGHDR and CDR2 SFDVKD. The CDR3 has 13 amino acids. V was pared by 8 bases and J by 3 bases, with 11 bases between. CDR3 in amino acids: CATKPPGTDTQYF. Here the CDR3 DNA reads TGTGCCACCAAGCCGCCAGGGACAGATACGCAGTATTTT.

The V and J genes are TRBV28 and TRBJ1-2, with a possible D match to TRBD1 (6 bases). Trimming cost V 2 bases and J 6 bases, with 28 bases left between them. Germline V CDR1 and CDR2: MDHEN, SYDVKM. This CDR3 has 19 residues. CDR3 nucleotide sequence: TGTGCCAGCAGTTTACCCTTTTGGGGGCAGGGACCCCTCCAGGATGGCTACACCTTC. Protein sequence: CASSLPFWGQGPLQDGYTF.

This clonotype was picked up one time. The chain employs TRBV15 and TRBJ2-3; 11 bases are shared with TRBD2. V trimming: 2 bases; J trimming: 2 bases; junction bases outside the gene matches: 6. Germline CDR1 is LNHNV and CDR2 is YYDKDF (reference sequence). There are 17 residues in the CDR3. The DNA for the CDR3 is TGTGCCACCAGCAGATCATCTAGCGGGAGGCCCACAGATACGCAGTATTTT. As protein: CATSRSSSGRPTDTQYF.